The next 18 T cell receptor beta chains were all read from a single sample in a study of blood T cell repertoires in COVID-19. Repertoires were generated with immunoSEQ multiplex PCR, while TCRdb's copy carries only in-frame clones and drops some. The sample has 70,000 or so clones; about 82% are singletons. The specimen sequenced was peripheral blood. These receptors were taken from a man aged 50 or older with acute or convalescent COVID-19.

The rearrangement joins TRBV28 to TRBJ2-1; 8 bases fit TRBD2. The V and J ends lost 0 bases and 10 bases, in that order; junction bases with no gene match: 8. There are 15 residues in the CDR3. Germline-derived CDR1 and CDR2 are MDHEN and SYDVKM. The CDR3 region is CASSLWASGRKEQFF. Here the CDR3 DNA reads TGTGCCAGCAGTTTATGGGCCAGCGGGAGAAAGGAGCAGTTCTTC. Full variable domain (missing parts from reference TRBV28 and TRBJ2-1): DVKVTQSSRYLVKRTGEKVFLECVQDMDHENMFWYRQDPGLGLRLIYFSYDVKMKEKGDIPEGYSVSREKKERFSLILESASTNQTSMYLCASSLWASGRKEQFFGPGTRLTVL.

This clone was counted a few times. The chain links TRBV10-3 to TRBJ1-2, with 7 bases that match TRBD1. V lost 2 bases to trimming and J lost 8 bases; unmatched junction nucleotides: 11. The CDR3 has 15 amino acids. Germline V gene data show CDR1 as ENHRY and CDR2 as SYGVKD. The CDR3 DNA follows: TGTGCCATCAGTGAGCCGGGACAGCCTAACGGGGGCTACACCTTC. Residues: CAISEPGQPNGGYTF.

The rearrangement links TRBV7-8 to TRBJ2-5; D is unresolved. Germline values: CDR1 SGHVS, CDR2 FQNEAQ. The CDR3 covers 11 residues. V shed 7 bases and J shed 5 bases, with 8 bases lying between them. The DNA of the CDR3 is TGTGCCAGCACCAGGATTGAGACCCAGTACTTC. It encodes CASTRIETQYF. Looking up the rest from reference TRBV7-8 and TRBJ2-5 gives the full variable domain: GAGVSQSPRYKVAKRGQDVALRCDPISGHVSLFWYQQALGQGPEFLTYFQNEAQLDKSGLPSDRFFAERPEGSVSTLKIQRTQQEDSAVYLCASTRIETQYFGPGTRLLVL.

V is TRBV10-3 and J is TRBJ1-1; D might be TRBD1 (5 bases). This CDR3 has 14 amino acids. Trimming left V 2 bases short and J 11 bases short, with 18 bases between. The germline gives CDR1 ENHRY, CDR2 SYGVKD. The CDR3 DNA sequence: TGTGCCATCAGTGAGGAGTACTCGGGGGGTTGGGCTTTCTTT. It translates to CAISEEYSGGWAFF.

This clone was seen once. The gene calls are TRBV19 and TRBJ2-1; no firm D call. CDR1 is LNHDA, CDR2 SQIVND, per germline (reference sequence). The length of the CDR3 is 12 residues. V dropped 10 bases and J dropped 2 bases, with 9 bases sitting between them. The CDR3 nucleotides read TGTGCCACCGCCCGAGCCTACAATGAGCAGTTCTTC. This gives the protein CATARAYNEQFF.

CDR3 loop: CASSLGRDGYTF. The CDR3, as DNA: TGTGCCAGCAGCTTAGGGCGGGATGGCTACACCTTC. V is TRBV7-9 and J is TRBJ1-2; D gene ambiguous. Trimming left V 1 base short and J 6 bases short, with 6 bases between. Germline V gene data show CDR1 as SEHNR and CDR2 as FQNEAQ (reference sequence). This CDR3 comprises 12 residues.

The chain links TRBV4-2 to TRBJ2-7, with 7 bases matching TRBD1. J was trimmed by 2 bases and V by 1 base; bases with no gene match: 5. Germline V gene data show CDR1 as LGHNA and CDR2 as YNFKEQ. The CDR3 spans 15 residues. CDR3 sequence reads: CASSQVTGQTYEQYF. CDR3 nucleotide sequence: TGTGCCAGCAGCCAAGTAACGGGACAGACCTACGAGCAGTACTTC.

The V gene is TRBV20-1, the J gene TRBJ1-1; no firm D call. V was clipped by 3 bases and J by 0 bases, with 14 bases between them. Germline lookup yields CDR1 DFQATT and CDR2 SNEGSKA (reference sequence). There are 15 residues in the CDR3. CDR3 sequence reads: CSASWAERMNTEAFF. The CDR3 nucleotides are TGCAGTGCTAGTTGGGCAGAAAGAATGAACACTGAAGCTTTCTTT.

This sequence joins TRBV10-3 and TRBJ1-2; D gene ambiguous. CDR3 length equals 11 residues. Per germline, CDR1 ENHRY and CDR2 SYGVKD. Trimming cost V 4 bases and J 4 bases, with 4 bases left between them. CDR3 sequence: CAISGGYGYTF. The CDR3, as DNA: TGTGCCATCAGTGGAGGCTATGGCTACACCTTC.

The gene calls are TRBV28 and TRBJ2-7; possibly TRBD1 for D (5 bases). The CDR3 has 16 residues. Germline assignment: CDR1 MDHEN and CDR2 SYDVKM. Trimming left V 4 bases short and J 5 bases short, with 21 bases between. In DNA, the CDR3 is TGTGCCAGCAGTTCCGCAAGCAGGGTCCTCGCGGACGAGCAGTACTTC. Residues: CASSSASRVLADEQYF.

The chain couples TRBV6-5 to TRBJ1-6; D remains unclear. CDR3 length equals 12 residues. CDR1 and CDR2 from the germline V gene are MNHEY and SVGAGI. The V and J ends lost 6 bases and 10 bases respectively, with 10 bases between them. The CDR3 nucleotides read TGTGCCAGCAGCCGGGGAGGATCACCCCTCCACTTT. Protein product: CASSRGGSPLHF.

The CDR3 loop reads CASSTGTGGNQPQHF. CDR3 DNA sequence: TGTGCCAGCAGTACTGGAACAGGGGGCAATCAGCCCCAGCATTTT. This chain connects TRBV6-5 to TRBJ1-5, with 7 nucleotides matching TRBD1. The J segment lost 2 bases and the V segment lost 5 bases, leaving 6 bases of the junction unmatched. The CDR3 runs 15 residues. Germline V gives CDR1 MNHEY, CDR2 SVGAGI.

This clone is a singleton in its sample. The V call is TRBV19, the J call TRBJ1-1; D is possibly TRBD1 (6 bases). The CDR3 loop spans 14 amino acids. From germline, CDR1 is LNHDA and CDR2 SQIVND (reference sequence). V was clipped by 6 bases and J by 0 bases, with 11 bases between them. CDR3 sequence reads: CASSRGGVNTEAFF. Written as DNA, the CDR3 is TGTGCCAGTAGCCGGGGGGGCGTGAACACTGAAGCTTTCTTT.

The chain joins TRBV7-3 to TRBJ2-1, with TRBD1 as a possible D gene (5 bases). The CDR3 covers 15 residues. Germline CDR1 reads SGHTA; CDR2 reads FQGTGA. V was pared by 6 bases and J by 2 bases, with 14 bases between. CDR3 nucleotide sequence: TGTGCCAGCAGTCAAGGGGCCGGTACCTACAATGAGCAGTTCTTC. The encoded protein is CASSQGAGTYNEQFF.

This clone has just a few counts. The chain couples TRBV28 to TRBJ2-7; 12 bases fit TRBD1. V dropped 7 bases and J dropped 3; count of bases not matched to a gene: 4. Germline CDR1 is MDHEN and CDR2 is SYDVKM. The CDR3 covers 14 residues. The CDR3 sequence: CASIGTGGIYEQYF. The CDR3 region has the DNA TGTGCCAGCATAGGGACAGGGGGCATCTACGAGCAGTACTTC.

The CDR3, as DNA: TGCGCCAGCAGCAATAGCGGGAGTGCGGAGACCCAGTACTTC. It yields the protein CASSNSGSAETQYF. The rearrangement joins TRBV5-1 to TRBJ2-5; 9 positions agree with TRBD2. J was trimmed by 5 bases and V by 4 bases; bases with no gene match: 6. CDR3 length: 14 residues. Germline CDR1 reads SGHRS; CDR2 reads YFSETQ.

The chain joins TRBV7-9 to TRBJ2-5; 11 bases fit TRBD1. Germline loops: CDR1 SEHNR, CDR2 FQNEAQ (reference sequence). This CDR3 is 19 amino acids long. The V gene end was trimmed by 2 bases and the J gene end by 5 bases; junction bases not matched to a gene: 16. The chain's CDR3 is CASSLRRTGGLFVAETQYF. CDR3 bases: TGTGCCAGCAGCTTAAGGCGGACAGGGGGCTTGTTCGTGGCGGAGACCCAGTACTTC.

V is TRBV6-1 and J is TRBJ1-2; no clear D. This CDR3 comprises 15 residues. From germline, CDR1 is MNHNS and CDR2 SASEGT. Trimming removed 1 base from V and 1 base from J, with 10 bases in between. The CDR3 sequence: CASSEGGTLNYGYTF. DNA for the CDR3: TGTGCCAGCAGTGAAGGCGGAACTCTTAACTATGGCTACACCTTC.